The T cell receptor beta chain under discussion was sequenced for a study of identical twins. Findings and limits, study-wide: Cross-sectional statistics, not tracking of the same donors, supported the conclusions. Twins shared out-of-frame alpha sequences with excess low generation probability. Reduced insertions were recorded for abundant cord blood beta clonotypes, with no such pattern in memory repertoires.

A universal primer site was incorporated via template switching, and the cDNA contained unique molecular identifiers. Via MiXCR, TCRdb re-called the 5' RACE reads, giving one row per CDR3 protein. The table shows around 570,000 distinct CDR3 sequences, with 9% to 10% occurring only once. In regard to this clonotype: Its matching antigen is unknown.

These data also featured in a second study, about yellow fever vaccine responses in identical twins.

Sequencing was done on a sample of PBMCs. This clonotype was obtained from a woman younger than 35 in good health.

The DNA for the CDR3 is TGTGCCAGCATCCAGGGCGAATTCTCGAAAGCTTTCTTT. Translation gives CASIQGEFSKAFF. The genes are TRBV6-1 and TRBJ1-1, with a possible D match to TRBD1 (5 bases). V was pared by 7 bases and J by 9 bases, with 18 bases between. The germline V gene has CDR1 MNHNS and CDR2 SASEGT. The CDR3 loop spans 13 amino acids.